The 2 T cell receptor beta chains given below trace back to one sample, sequenced in a study of T cell responses to AZD1222 COVID-19 vaccine. The table came from immunoSEQ multiplex PCR; TCRdb's copy has only in-frame clones and leaves some out. Among 95,000 to 150,000 clones listed, 85% to 95% were seen once. The source material was peripheral blood, sampled 28 days after the second AZD1222 dose. The receptors here all came from an adult who received the AZD1222 COVID-19 vaccine.

The V gene is TRBV4-3, the J gene TRBJ2-6, with TRBD1 matching over 10 bases. Trimming took 0 bases from V and 3 from J; bases not matched to a gene: 5. The CDR3 is made up of 18 amino acids. Germline V CDR1 and CDR2: LGHNA, YSLEER. In DNA, the CDR3 is TGCGCCAGCAGCCAAGAACGGGACAGGGGATATGGGGCCAACGTCCTGACTTTC. Translating it yields CASSQERDRGYGANVLTF.

CDR3 amino acids: CASSQGGGPNTGELFF. CDR3 DNA sequence: TGTGCCAGCTCCCAGGGGGGGGGCCCGAACACCGGGGAGCTGTTTTTT. The chain joins TRBV7-8 to TRBJ2-2; perhaps D is TRBD1 or TRBD2 (7 bases each). The germline V gene has CDR1 SGHVS and CDR2 FQNEAQ. Trimming pared 8 bases from V and 0 bases from J, leaving 16 bases between. CDR3 length: 16 amino acids.